These 10 T cell receptor beta chains originate from one sample sequenced in a study of cytomegalovirus exposure and HLA in healthy donors. The PCR ran on 60 Vbeta and 13 Jbeta primers. Clones were sequenced by immunoSEQ multiplex PCR, and TCRdb holds only the in-frame ones, with some missing. The sample shows 110,000 to 150,000 clones, roughly 65% of them seen only once. The sample comprised PBMCs. These receptor sequences come from a man aged 55 to 69 in good health and CMV-seronegative.

The chain combines TRBV12-5 with TRBJ1-1; D ambiguous. Between the trimmed V and J ends, which lost 2 bases and 1 base, there was a span of 14 bases. CDR1 and CDR2 (germline): LGHNT, FRNRAP. The CDR3 is 16 residues long. The CDR3 sequence: CASGLSIGGENTEAFF. CDR3 coding DNA: TGTGCTAGTGGTTTGTCAATCGGCGGGGAGAACACTGAAGCTTTCTTT.

The chain combines TRBV19 with TRBJ2-3; TRBD2 might be the D (5 bases). Germline CDR1 is LNHDA and CDR2 is SQIVND (reference sequence). The CDR3 is 14 residues long. Trimming stripped 3 bases from V and 6 bases from J, with 13 bases between. CDR3 coding DNA: TGTGCCAGTAGTATCGGGGTTCAGCGGGATACGCAGTATTTT. Translated: CASSIGVQRDTQYF. Using reference TRBV19 and TRBJ2-3 for the parts outside the CDR3, the full variable domain is DGGITQSPKYLFRKEGQNVTLSCEQNLNHDAMYWYRQDPGQGLRLIYYSQIVNDFQKGDIAEGYSVSREKKESFPLTVTSAQKNPTAFYLCASSIGVQRDTQYFGPGTRLTVL.

The chain carries TRBV21-1 and TRBJ2-7; TRBD1, the table's D call, lacks a check against the DNA. TRBV21-1 is described as a pseudogene. The CDR3 contains 16 residues. Here the CDR3 reads CASTPPRTGGTLEQYF. In nucleotides, the CDR3 is TGTGCCAGCACCCCCCCCCGGACAGGGGGGACCCTCGAGCAGTACTTC.

Written as DNA, the CDR3 is TGTGCCAGCAGTCCCCGGGACGGGGGAAGGCCCCAGCATTTT. Translation gives CASSPRDGGRPQHF. The genes are TRBV6-5 and TRBJ1-5, with a possible D match to TRBD1 (5 bases). V was clipped by 5 bases and J by 9 bases, with 17 bases between them. Germline V gene sequence: CDR1 MNHEY, CDR2 SVGAGI. This CDR3 is 14 amino acids long.

The chain is built from TRBV19 and TRBJ2-2; D gene ambiguous. The CDR3 consists of 14 residues. Germline CDR1 is LNHDA and CDR2 is SQIVND (reference sequence). Between the trimmed V and J ends, which lost 7 bases and 5 bases, there was a span of 14 bases. CDR3 sequence: CASKFLPGTGELFF. CDR3 DNA sequence: TGTGCCAGTAAGTTTCTTCCAGGAACCGGGGAGCTGTTTTTT.

This rearrangement joins TRBV6-1 to TRBJ2-7; 10 bases match TRBD2. J was trimmed by 3 bases and V by 8 bases; bases with no gene match: 4. The germline CDR1 and CDR2 sequences are MNHNS and SASEGT. The CDR3 covers 13 residues. The CDR3, as DNA: TGTGCCAGCGCACTAGCGGGAATCTACGAGCAGTACTTC. Residues: CASALAGIYEQYF.

The V and J genes are TRBV6-5 and TRBJ2-7; 7 bases fit TRBD2. The CDR3 is 14 amino acids. V lost 6 bases, J lost 1 base, and 6 bases stayed unmatched. The germline gives CDR1 MNHEY, CDR2 SVGAGI. The DNA for the CDR3 is TGTGCCAGCAGCTCTCCGGGACTATCCTACGAGCAGTACTTC. Translation: CASSSPGLSYEQYF.

This clone was detected a few times. The chain combines TRBV9 with TRBJ2-2; TRBD2 matches 9 bases. From germline, CDR1 is SGDLS and CDR2 YYNGEE. The ends lost 0 bases at V and 5 bases at J; junction bases unmatched: 5. This CDR3 comprises 16 residues. CDR3 loop: CASSVGNSGRTGELFF. Here the CDR3 DNA reads TGTGCCAGCAGCGTAGGAAATAGCGGGAGAACCGGGGAGCTGTTTTTT.

This chain uses TRBV5-1 with TRBJ2-1; 7 nucleotides align to TRBD1. Germline trimming cut 5 bases from V and 2 bases from J; bases unmatched to any gene: 7. The CDR3 extends over 15 amino acids. Germline CDR1 reads SGHRS; CDR2 reads YFSETQ. The CDR3, as DNA: TGCGCCAGCAGAGGGGGCCCCGAGGCCTACAATGAGCAGTTCTTC. It yields the protein CASRGGPEAYNEQFF.

The chain combines TRBV4-2 with TRBJ1-2; a weak D match, TRBD1 (5 bases). This CDR3 is built from 13 residues. CDR1 LGHNA and CDR2 YNFKEQ come from the germline V gene. V was clipped by 1 base and J by 8 bases, with 11 bases between them. CDR3 protein: CASSQGAGQGYTF. Here the CDR3 DNA reads TGTGCCAGCAGCCAAGGGGCAGGGCAGGGCTACACCTTC.